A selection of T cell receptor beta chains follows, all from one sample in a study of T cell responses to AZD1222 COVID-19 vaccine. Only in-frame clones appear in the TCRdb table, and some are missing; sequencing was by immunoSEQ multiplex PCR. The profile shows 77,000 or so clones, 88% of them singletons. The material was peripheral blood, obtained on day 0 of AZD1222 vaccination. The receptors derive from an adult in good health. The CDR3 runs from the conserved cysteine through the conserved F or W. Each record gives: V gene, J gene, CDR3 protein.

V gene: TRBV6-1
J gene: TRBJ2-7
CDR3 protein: CASSEYRGRYEQYF

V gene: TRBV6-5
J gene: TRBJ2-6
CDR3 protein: CASAPSGANVLTF

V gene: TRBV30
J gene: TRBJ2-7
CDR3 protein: CAWSVAAYEQYF

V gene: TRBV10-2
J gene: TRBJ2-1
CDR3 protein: CASKREGTSSYNEQFF

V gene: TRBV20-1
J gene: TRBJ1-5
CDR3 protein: CSASLAADQPQHF

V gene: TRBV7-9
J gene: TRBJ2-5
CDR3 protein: CASSLGGLAGDQETQYF

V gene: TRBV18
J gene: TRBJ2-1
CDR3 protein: CATTPPLPGLAGELNEQFF

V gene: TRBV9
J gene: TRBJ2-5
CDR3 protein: CASTVTGTGKETQYF

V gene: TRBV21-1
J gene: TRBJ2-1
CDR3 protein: CASSKGGTSDNEQFF

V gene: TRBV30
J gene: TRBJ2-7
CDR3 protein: CAWSVDYSDYPYEQYF

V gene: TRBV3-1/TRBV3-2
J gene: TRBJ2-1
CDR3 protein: CASSQDLGGNEQFF

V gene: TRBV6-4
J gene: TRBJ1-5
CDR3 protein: CASSEQSNQPQHF

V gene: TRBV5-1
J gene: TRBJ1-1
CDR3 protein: CASSAAGNFGNTEAFF

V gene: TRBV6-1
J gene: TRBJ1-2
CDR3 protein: CASSEGTGTGYTF

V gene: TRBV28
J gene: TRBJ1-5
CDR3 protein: CASSSAFMHDRGMGNQPQHF

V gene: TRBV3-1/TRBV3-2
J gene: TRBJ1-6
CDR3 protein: CASRPTGVDNSPLHF

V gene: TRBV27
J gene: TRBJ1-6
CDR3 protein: CASSKGQKNSPLHF

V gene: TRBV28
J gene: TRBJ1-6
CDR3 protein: CASSFEPSSPLHF

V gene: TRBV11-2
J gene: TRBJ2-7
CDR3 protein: CASSLAGGLADF

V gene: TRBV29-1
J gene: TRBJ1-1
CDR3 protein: CSARGGLTEAFF

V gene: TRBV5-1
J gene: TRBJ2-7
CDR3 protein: CASSLTVYEQYF

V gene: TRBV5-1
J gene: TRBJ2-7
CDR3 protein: CASSLGLYEQYF

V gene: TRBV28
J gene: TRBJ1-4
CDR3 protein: CASRSNEKLFF

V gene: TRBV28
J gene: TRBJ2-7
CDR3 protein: CASSPGLAVESYEQYF

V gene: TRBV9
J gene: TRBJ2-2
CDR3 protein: CASSVGGGTGELFF

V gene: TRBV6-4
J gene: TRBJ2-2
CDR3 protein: CASSQSGITGELFF